One T cell receptor beta chain is described in this entry. Seattle researchers signed up patients amid active infection and tracked them longitudinally. The sample originates from a study of blood T cell repertoires in COVID-19. The CDR3 sequence is 14 residues long. The germline gives CDR1 DFQATT, CDR2 SNEGSKA (reference sequence). V was trimmed by 3 bases and J by 5 bases, leaving 14 bases between them. TCRdb's table, derived via immunoSEQ multiplex PCR, lists solely in-frame clones and lacks some. The data contain roughly 160,000 clones, roughly 80% of them singletons. The J gene is TRBJ2-1, the V gene TRBV20-1; no clear D gene. What was sequenced was peripheral blood. The receptor was derived from a woman of 80 years or more with COVID-19, enrolled during active disease. The CDR3 sequence is CSASTWQANNEQFF. The CDR3 DNA reads as TGCAGTGCTAGTACGTGGCAGGCCAACAATGAGCAGTTCTTC.